This T cell receptor (beta chain) was found in a study of blood T cell repertoires in COVID-19 (dated by TCRdb to 2020 to 2021). About the investigation overall: Samples covering the acute and convalescent phases of COVID-19 were provided by collaborators in the United States, Italy and Spain. The material from the prospective study consisted of cDNA or gDNA derived from T cells, B-cell-depleted T cells, or PBMCs. The dataset comprised deeply sampled blood TCRbeta repertoires from subjects exposed to, actively infected with, or recovered from COVID-19. The repertoires were made available in a free public database intended to serve as a resource for research on the immune response to SARS-CoV-2. Samples came from the ongoing ImmuneRACE study (first 160 participants) plus 1,254 subjects from 6 global collaborators. A de-identified subject ID, COVID-19 status, age in years and sex were almost always included in the sample metadata. Where HLA class I and class II types were available, the types were taken from metadata supplied by the sample provider, not from assay-based typing.

In the germline V gene, CDR1 corresponds to SGHTA and CDR2 to FQGTGA. V is clipped by 5 bases and J by 15 bases, and the sequence between their germline boundaries is 17 bases long. Including the terminal cysteine and phenylalanine, the CDR3 comprises 12 residues. Here the CDR3 DNA is all that survives: 36 bases in frame from base 1. TCRbeta CDR3 regions were amplified from genomic DNA using the immunoSEQ Assay, a bias-controlled multiplex PCR. The original pipeline was this. The number of nucleated cells in each sample was estimated from the amplification of reference gene primers within the assay. To quantify the absolute abundance of each unique TCRbeta CDR3 rearrangement, sequence reads were collapsed and filtered. For each sample, productive Simpson clonality was calculated as the square root of Simpson's diversity index over productive rearrangements. Imported from immuneACCESS, the table was reduced by TCRdb to in-frame sequences with V and J called. These copies leave out some clones; in studies compared against another copy, an unresolved V gene accounts for under half, and the cause of the remainder is not known. The V and J calls and clone size are taken from that table; D and trimming were inferred from the DNA. A total of 40,000 to 50,000 clones appear in this sample, 88% of them only once. The top ten clones comprise nearly 5% of the sample.

What the authors observed across the whole study: The amount of clinical and demographic metadata varied by source and participant and was provided uncurated.

Whole blood was collected in K2EDTA tubes by collaborating institutions according to the institutions' own protocols. For TCRbeta analysis, collaborator samples were shipped as frozen whole blood, as isolated PBMCs, or as DNA extracted from either sample type. With regard to this clone: Its cognate antigen has yet to be identified. The sample holds no much larger clone one base away, and base qualities are not on file.

Sequences were obtained from peripheral blood. Recombination connected TRBV7-3 to TRBJ2-1; matching of 5 bases hints at TRBD1 as the D gene. The source of this sequence is a human donor in a cohort sampled during active COVID-19. The CDR3 protein is CASSLGIGAPFF. Here is the DNA: TGTGCCAGCAGCCTGGGGATAGGGGCCCCGTTCTTC.